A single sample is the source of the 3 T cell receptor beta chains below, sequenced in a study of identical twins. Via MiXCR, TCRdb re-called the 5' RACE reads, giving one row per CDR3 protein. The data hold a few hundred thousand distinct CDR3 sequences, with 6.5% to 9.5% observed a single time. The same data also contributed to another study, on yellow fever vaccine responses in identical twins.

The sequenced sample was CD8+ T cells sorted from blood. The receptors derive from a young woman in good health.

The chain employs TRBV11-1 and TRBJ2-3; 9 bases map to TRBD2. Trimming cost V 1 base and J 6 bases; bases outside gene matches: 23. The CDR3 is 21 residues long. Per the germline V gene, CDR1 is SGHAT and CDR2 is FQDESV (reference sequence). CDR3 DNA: TGTGCCAGCAGCTTAGAGGGACTAGCTTGGGCTGAGACCTGGCCGCCGGATACGCAGTATTTT. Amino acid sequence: CASSLEGLAWAETWPPDTQYF.

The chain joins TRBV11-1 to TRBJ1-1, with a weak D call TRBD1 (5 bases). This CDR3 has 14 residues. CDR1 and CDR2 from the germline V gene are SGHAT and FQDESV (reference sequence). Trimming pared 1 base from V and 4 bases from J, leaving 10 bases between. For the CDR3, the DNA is TGTGCCAGCAGCTTAGGGCAGGGAATCACTGAAGCTTTCTTT. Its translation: CASSLGQGITEAFF.

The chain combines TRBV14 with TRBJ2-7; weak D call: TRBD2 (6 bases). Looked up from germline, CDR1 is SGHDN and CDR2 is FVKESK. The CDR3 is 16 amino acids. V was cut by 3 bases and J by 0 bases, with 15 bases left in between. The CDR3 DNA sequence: TGTGCCAGCAGCCACCTGGGACTCGCGAGCTCCTACGAGCAGTACTTC. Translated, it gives CASSHLGLASSYEQYF.